This is a list of T cell receptor beta chains from one sample in a study of blood T cell repertoires in COVID-19. Sequencing was performed with immunoSEQ multiplex PCR; in TCRdb, only in-frame clones are kept and a portion is missing. In the table there are about 220,000 clones, more than 65% of which are singletons. The sample taken for sequencing was peripheral blood. These receptors all come from a woman in her twenties or thirties who had recovered from COVID-19. Both conserved end residues are trimmed from each CDR3. The D gene is left open where the match is weak. Rows may omit the clone size; those that give it use once, few, many or a size class.

CDR3 length: 14
clone size: .
V gene: TRBV4-2
J gene: TRBJ2-1
D gene: .
CDR3 protein: ASSLTDSAPYNEQF

CDR3 length: 13
clone size: .
V gene: TRBV7-6
J gene: TRBJ1-6
D gene: .
CDR3 protein: ASSLAQGSNSPLH

CDR3 length: 13
clone size: .
V gene: TRBV4-2
J gene: TRBJ2-5
D gene: .
CDR3 protein: ASSYGMEPGETQY

CDR3 length: 13
clone size: .
V gene: TRBV5-4
J gene: TRBJ1-3
D gene: .
CDR3 protein: ASSLGRGTGNTIY

CDR3 length: 15
clone size: .
V gene: TRBV7-7
J gene: TRBJ1-4
D gene: TRBD1
CDR3 protein: ASSPGGRGRVDEKLF

CDR3 length: 11
clone size: .
V gene: TRBV12-3/TRBV12-4
J gene: TRBJ2-1
D gene: .
CDR3 protein: ASSLWGGDEQF

CDR3 length: 12
clone size: .
V gene: TRBV7-9
J gene: TRBJ1-2
D gene: .
CDR3 protein: ASSLGSGPHGYT

CDR3 length: 16
clone size: .
V gene: TRBV5-6
J gene: TRBJ2-1
D gene: TRBD2
CDR3 protein: ASSSLAGGPISYNEQF

CDR3 length: 13
clone size: once
V gene: TRBV11-2
J gene: TRBJ2-1
D gene: .
CDR3 protein: ASSFPETRSNEQF

CDR3 length: 13
clone size: .
V gene: TRBV4-1
J gene: TRBJ2-7
D gene: .
CDR3 protein: ASSQDPEGWREQY

CDR3 length: 13
clone size: once
V gene: TRBV5-1
J gene: TRBJ1-5
D gene: .
CDR3 protein: ASSLRGGNNQPQH

CDR3 length: 14
clone size: few
V gene: TRBV7-3
J gene: TRBJ2-3
D gene: TRBD1
CDR3 protein: ASSPSGQELTDTQY

CDR3 length: 12
clone size: .
V gene: TRBV2
J gene: TRBJ1-1
D gene: TRBD1
CDR3 protein: ASRGQGKGTEAF

CDR3 length: 12
clone size: .
V gene: TRBV24-1
J gene: TRBJ2-3
D gene: TRBD1
CDR3 protein: ATAETGAKDTQY

CDR3 length: 10
clone size: .
V gene: TRBV28
J gene: TRBJ1-5
D gene: .
CDR3 protein: ASTFFRQPQH

CDR3 length: 13
clone size: .
V gene: TRBV7-3
J gene: TRBJ2-7
D gene: TRBD2
CDR3 protein: ASSLIAGGLYEQY

CDR3 length: 13
clone size: .
V gene: TRBV6-4
J gene: TRBJ2-7
D gene: .
CDR3 protein: ASSDLICGSYEQY

CDR3 length: 14
clone size: .
V gene: TRBV5-1
J gene: TRBJ2-3
D gene: .
CDR3 protein: ASSHSKGQTRDTQY

CDR3 length: 9
clone size: .
V gene: TRBV30
J gene: TRBJ1-2
D gene: .
CDR3 protein: AWSSNYGYT

CDR3 length: 10
clone size: .
V gene: TRBV12-3/TRBV12-4
J gene: TRBJ1-1
D gene: .
CDR3 protein: ASSLDGGEAF

CDR3 length: 11
clone size: .
V gene: TRBV5-1
J gene: TRBJ1-2
D gene: .
CDR3 protein: ASSLEGGYGYT

CDR3 length: 15
clone size: .
V gene: TRBV28
J gene: TRBJ1-2
D gene: TRBD1
CDR3 protein: ASSSPAEGQGPYGYT

CDR3 length: 14
clone size: .
V gene: TRBV21-1
J gene: TRBJ2-5
D gene: .
CDR3 protein: ASSPKVRGRRETQY

CDR3 length: 14
clone size: .
V gene: TRBV12-5
J gene: TRBJ1-3
D gene: .
CDR3 protein: ASALGQTQSGNTIY

CDR3 length: 13
clone size: .
V gene: TRBV28
J gene: TRBJ1-4
D gene: TRBD1
CDR3 protein: ASSLPGQGNEKLF

CDR3 length: 12
clone size: .
V gene: TRBV28
J gene: TRBJ1-1
D gene: TRBD1
CDR3 protein: ASRSRTGNTEAF

CDR3 length: 13
clone size: few
V gene: TRBV5-4
J gene: TRBJ2-2
D gene: TRBD2
CDR3 protein: ASSPGLAGGGELF

CDR3 length: 13
clone size: .
V gene: TRBV27
J gene: TRBJ2-1
D gene: TRBD2
CDR3 protein: ASSAGTSPSNEQF

CDR3 length: 11
clone size: few
V gene: TRBV5-4
J gene: TRBJ1-2
D gene: .
CDR3 protein: ASSLDRLYGYT

CDR3 length: 10
clone size: .
V gene: TRBV29-1
J gene: TRBJ2-7
D gene: TRBD1
CDR3 protein: SVGDSSYEQY

CDR3 length: 13
clone size: .
V gene: TRBV5-1
J gene: TRBJ2-2
D gene: .
CDR3 protein: ASSLVYRVAGELF

CDR3 length: 13
clone size: .
V gene: TRBV6-6
J gene: TRBJ1-3
D gene: .
CDR3 protein: ASSPGDYSGNTIY

CDR3 length: 11
clone size: .
V gene: TRBV12-3/TRBV12-4
J gene: TRBJ2-1
D gene: TRBD1
CDR3 protein: ASSQQGAGEQF

CDR3 length: 12
clone size: .
V gene: TRBV27
J gene: TRBJ2-7
D gene: TRBD1
CDR3 protein: ASSFGQGGEKQY

CDR3 length: 14
clone size: .
V gene: TRBV27
J gene: TRBJ1-6
D gene: .
CDR3 protein: ASSLGMSSYNSPLH

CDR3 length: 13
clone size: .
V gene: TRBV5-6
J gene: TRBJ1-5
D gene: TRBD1
CDR3 protein: ASSLFSTGLQPQH

CDR3 length: 10
clone size: .
V gene: TRBV5-1
J gene: TRBJ2-7
D gene: .
CDR3 protein: ASSFSGYEQY

CDR3 length: 11
clone size: .
V gene: TRBV15
J gene: TRBJ2-7
D gene: .
CDR3 protein: ATSRDRLDEQY

CDR3 length: 15
clone size: few
V gene: TRBV6-2/TRBV6-3
J gene: TRBJ2-7
D gene: TRBD2
CDR3 protein: ASSFPLQGTSVDEQY

CDR3 length: 14
clone size: .
V gene: TRBV4-2
J gene: TRBJ2-7
D gene: TRBD1
CDR3 protein: ASSHSTGEGSYEQY

CDR3 length: 13
clone size: .
V gene: TRBV28
J gene: TRBJ2-7
D gene: .
CDR3 protein: ASTPSGLSSYEQY

CDR3 length: 11
clone size: .
V gene: TRBV11-2
J gene: TRBJ2-1
D gene: .
CDR3 protein: ASSFPTGHEQF

CDR3 length: 14
clone size: few
V gene: TRBV10-3
J gene: TRBJ2-7
D gene: TRBD1
CDR3 protein: AISDSNRQGSREQY

CDR3 length: 13
clone size: .
V gene: TRBV10-3
J gene: TRBJ1-1
D gene: TRBD1
CDR3 protein: AISPLTGRGKKTF

CDR3 length: 15
clone size: .
V gene: TRBV11-2
J gene: TRBJ2-1
D gene: TRBD2
CDR3 protein: ASSLLATSGSYNEQF

CDR3 length: 14
clone size: .
V gene: TRBV5-6
J gene: TRBJ2-3
D gene: .
CDR3 protein: ASSSGRSRGGDTQY